This is a list of T cell receptor beta chains from one sample in a study of shared clonotypes between healthy human individuals. Only in-frame clones appear in the TCRdb table, and some are missing; sequencing was by immunoSEQ multiplex PCR. The sample shows about 2.4 million clones, roughly 93% of them seen only once. Sequenced input: naive CD4+ T cells from PBMCs. These receptors were obtained from a man younger than 35 in good health. Some clones in this sample may be carry-over from other donors' samples. CDR3s include the opening cysteine and the closing phenylalanine or tryptophan. Fields, in order: J gene, D gene, clone size, V gene, CDR3 DNA, CDR3 protein. D genes are given only for firm matches. Size is omitted from some rows. Given values are once, few, many or a class for expanded clones.

J: TRBJ2-7; D: TRBD1; size: -; V: TRBV6-1; DNA: TGTGCCAGCAGTGAAGCGCGGACAGGGCCATGGAACGAGCAGTACTTC; CDR3: CASSEARTGPWNEQYF
J: TRBJ1-2; D: -; size: -; V: TRBV28; DNA: TGTGCCAGCAGATCCGGGAGACTCTATGGCTACACCTTC; CDR3: CASRSGRLYGYTF
J: TRBJ2-4; D: -; size: -; V: TRBV6-5; DNA: TGTGCCAGCAGCGTACGAGCCAAAAACATTCAGTACTTC; CDR3: CASSVRAKNIQYF
J: TRBJ2-3; D: -; size: once; V: TRBV27; DNA: TGTGCCAGCAGTTTCGACCGGCGCGGCACAGATACGCAGTATTTT; CDR3: CASSFDRRGTDTQYF
J: TRBJ1-2; D: -; size: -; V: TRBV7-6; DNA: TGTGCCAGCAGCGAAGGGGGGGTCTATGGCTACACCTTC; CDR3: CASSEGGVYGYTF
J: TRBJ2-2; D: TRBD2; size: -; V: TRBV27; DNA: TGTGCCAGCCAAGCCTTCGGGAGCGGGAGAGCCGGGGAGCTGTTTTTT; CDR3: CASQAFGSGRAGELFF
J: TRBJ2-1; D: TRBD1; size: -; V: TRBV5-1; DNA: TGCGCCAGCACCCGGGGGACAGGGAACAATGAGCAGTTCTTC; CDR3: CASTRGTGNNEQFF
J: TRBJ2-3; D: TRBD2; size: -; V: TRBV27; DNA: TGTGCCACCTTCTCTAGCGGGAGGGCCCAAGATACGCAGTATTTT; CDR3: CATFSSGRAQDTQYF
J: TRBJ2-7; D: -; size: -; V: TRBV6-5; DNA: TGTGCCAGCAGTTCGATCGGCTCCTACGAGCAGTACTTC; CDR3: CASSSIGSYEQYF
J: TRBJ2-7; D: TRBD1; size: -; V: TRBV7-2; DNA: TGTGCCAGCAGCTTTGGGACAGGGGGCGAGCAGTACTTC; CDR3: CASSFGTGGEQYF
J: TRBJ1-1; D: -; size: -; V: TRBV10-3; DNA: TGTGCCATCAGCTCCTCTCTTCGGGGGACGAACACTGAAGCTTTCTTT; CDR3: CAISSSLRGTNTEAFF
J: TRBJ1-1; D: TRBD1; size: once; V: TRBV7-2; DNA: TGTGCCAGCAGCGTAGCTATGACAGGGGACACTGAAGCTTTCTTT; CDR3: CASSVAMTGDTEAFF
J: TRBJ2-1; D: TRBD2; size: -; V: TRBV7-9; DNA: TGTGCCAGCAGCTTAGCGTCTAGCGGGAGAAAAGTGGGGGAGCAGTTCTTC; CDR3: CASSLASSGRKVGEQFF
J: TRBJ2-5; D: -; size: -; V: TRBV5-1; DNA: TGCGCCAGCACCCCACGTGGGGGGGCGGAAGAGACCCAGTACTTC; CDR3: CASTPRGGAEETQYF
J: TRBJ2-5; D: -; size: -; V: TRBV10-3; DNA: TGTGCCATCAGCCCTAGGGTCCAAGAGACCCAGTACTTC; CDR3: CAISPRVQETQYF
J: TRBJ2-3; D: -; size: -; V: TRBV5-8; DNA: TGTGCCAGCAGCGGTACCGGGACTGTGAAAGATACGCAGTATTTT; CDR3: CASSGTGTVKDTQYF
J: TRBJ1-5; D: -; size: -; V: TRBV2; DNA: TGTGCCAGCGGGGCCAGGGAGGTTAGCAATCAGCCCCAGCATTTT; CDR3: CASGAREVSNQPQHF
J: TRBJ2-3; D: -; size: -; V: TRBV11-2; DNA: TGTGCCAGCAGCTTAGTCCAGGCGGGGACAGATACGCAGTATTTT; CDR3: CASSLVQAGTDTQYF
J: TRBJ1-1; D: -; size: -; V: TRBV5-1; DNA: TGCGCCAGCAGCTTGGTGGGTATAATAATGAACACTGAAGCTTTCTTT; CDR3: CASSLVGIIMNTEAFF
J: TRBJ1-1; D: -; size: once; V: TRBV4-2; DNA: TGTGCCAGCAGCCAAGGTGGGGGGGCTAGGGCTGAAGCTTTCTTT; CDR3: CASSQGGGARAEAFF
J: TRBJ2-4; D: -; size: -; V: TRBV7-2; DNA: TGTGCCAGCAGCTTTGGGGACCAAAACATTCAGTACTTC; CDR3: CASSFGDQNIQYF
J: TRBJ2-3; D: -; size: -; V: TRBV5-4; DNA: TGTGCCAGCAGCTTGGCGGCGGGGCTCACAGATACGCAGTATTTT; CDR3: CASSLAAGLTDTQYF
J: TRBJ2-1; D: -; size: once; V: TRBV28; DNA: TGTGCCAGCAGTTTCCCCTACAATGAGCAGTTCTTC; CDR3: CASSFPYNEQFF
J: TRBJ2-7; D: -; size: -; V: TRBV2; DNA: TGTGCCAGCAGCGGACAGAATCTGGAGCAGTACTTC; CDR3: CASSGQNLEQYF
J: TRBJ2-7; D: -; size: once; V: TRBV30; DNA: TGTGCCTGGAGTGTCGGGCGGACAACTACCTACGAGCAGTACTTC; CDR3: CAWSVGRTTTYEQYF
J: TRBJ2-7; D: -; size: -; V: TRBV4-2; DNA: TGTGCCAGCAGCCAAGATCAGCCGGGAGTGGCTGGCGAGCAGTACTTC; CDR3: CASSQDQPGVAGEQYF
J: TRBJ1-3; D: TRBD1; size: -; V: TRBV28; DNA: TGTGCCAGCAGAGAAAACAGGGGGTCAGGAAACACCATATATTTT; CDR3: CASRENRGSGNTIYF
J: TRBJ1-2; D: TRBD1; size: -; V: TRBV10-3; DNA: TGTGCCATCAGTTGGGACAGTTTTTATGGCTACACCTTC; CDR3: CAISWDSFYGYTF
J: TRBJ2-7; D: -; size: -; V: TRBV7-9; DNA: TGTGCCAGCAGCTCTCCCGGCCGGCCCGAGCAGTACTTC; CDR3: CASSSPGRPEQYF
J: TRBJ1-4; D: -; size: -; V: TRBV4-1; DNA: TGCGCCAGCAGCCGGGGGGCCGCCGCCGCCGAACTGTTTTTT; CDR3: CASSRGAAAAELFF
J: TRBJ1-1; D: -; size: -; V: TRBV9; DNA: TGTGCCAGCAGCGTAATGGGGGGGGAATACACTGAAGCTTTCTTT; CDR3: CASSVMGGEYTEAFF
J: TRBJ2-7; D: -; size: -; V: TRBV6-4; DNA: TGTGCCAGCAGTAGCGGGACATCCTCCGAGCAGTACTTC; CDR3: CASSSGTSSEQYF
J: TRBJ1-3; D: -; size: -; V: TRBV2; DNA: TGTGCCTTCGCCACAGGTGCCTCTGGAAACACCATATATTTT; CDR3: CAFATGASGNTIYF
J: TRBJ1-5; D: TRBD1; size: -; V: TRBV9; DNA: TGTGCCAGCAGCGCGACAGGGGCCCATCAGCCCCAGCATTTT; CDR3: CASSATGAHQPQHF
J: TRBJ2-7; D: TRBD1; size: -; V: TRBV28; DNA: TGTGCCAGCAGTACCAGGACAGGGGGTTCCGCCTACGAGCAGTACTTC; CDR3: CASSTRTGGSAYEQYF
J: TRBJ1-1; D: -; size: -; V: TRBV5-1; DNA: TGCGCCAGCAGCTTGGGGCTGGGTGCTGAAGCTTTCTTT; CDR3: CASSLGLGAEAFF
J: TRBJ2-1; D: -; size: -; V: TRBV9; DNA: TGTGCCAGCAGCGTAGGGACAACGGGAGTTTACAATGAGCAGTTCTTC; CDR3: CASSVGTTGVYNEQFF
J: TRBJ1-1; D: -; size: few; V: TRBV28; DNA: TGTGCCAGCAGAACTCCGGGACATGAAGCTTTCTTT; CDR3: CASRTPGHEAFF
J: TRBJ2-2; D: TRBD1; size: -; V: TRBV5-1; DNA: TGCGCCAGCAGCGCGGACAGGGATGCCGGGGAGCTGTTTTTT; CDR3: CASSADRDAGELFF
J: TRBJ2-7; D: -; size: -; V: TRBV7-2; DNA: TGTGCCAGCAGCTTAGGTCTGAACGAGCAGTACTTC; CDR3: CASSLGLNEQYF
J: TRBJ2-3; D: -; size: -; V: TRBV28; DNA: TGTGCCAGCAGTTTGGCCCACGCGAAGACAGATACGCAGTATTTT; CDR3: CASSLAHAKTDTQYF
J: TRBJ2-2; D: TRBD2; size: few; V: TRBV7-3; DNA: TGTGCCAGCAGCTTAGCGGGAGGGGCGTTAACCGGGGAGCTGTTTTTT; CDR3: CASSLAGGALTGELFF
J: TRBJ1-1; D: -; size: -; V: TRBV20-1; DNA: TGCAGCGAAGACGGTGACACTGAAGCTTTCTTT; CDR3: CSEDGDTEAFF
J: TRBJ2-2; D: -; size: -; V: TRBV5-1; DNA: TGCGCCAGCAGCCCGGAACCGTCCGGGGAGCTGTTTTTT; CDR3: CASSPEPSGELFF
J: TRBJ1-5; D: -; size: -; V: TRBV7-3; DNA: TGTGCCAGCAGCAAGGGTCTCAATCAGCCCCAGCATTTT; CDR3: CASSKGLNQPQHF
J: TRBJ1-4; D: -; size: -; V: TRBV11-2; DNA: TGTGCCAGCAGCGAGTCAGGGGACGTTGGGAAACTGTTTTTT; CDR3: CASSESGDVGKLFF
J: TRBJ1-2; D: -; size: -; V: TRBV4-1; DNA: TGCGCCAGCAGCCAAAGCGGGTTAGGGGACTATGGCTACACCTTC; CDR3: CASSQSGLGDYGYTF
J: TRBJ2-7; D: -; size: -; V: TRBV20-1; DNA: TGCAGTGTTCCACCTCCCTACGAGCAGTACTTC; CDR3: CSVPPPYEQYF
J: TRBJ2-3; D: -; size: -; V: TRBV11-2; DNA: TGTGCCAGCAGCTTTCGGGAGAACGCGGGGACTGGCACAGATACGCAGTATTTT; CDR3: CASSFRENAGTGTDTQYF
J: TRBJ2-2; D: -; size: -; V: TRBV9; DNA: TGTGCCAGCAGCGTCCGAGGCTCTAACACCGGGGAGCTGTTTTTT; CDR3: CASSVRGSNTGELFF
J: TRBJ2-7; D: -; size: -; V: TRBV2; DNA: TGTGCCAGCAGGACGTACCAGGAGACCTACGAGCAGTACTTC; CDR3: CASRTYQETYEQYF
J: TRBJ2-7; D: -; size: -; V: TRBV18; DNA: TGTGCCAGCTCACCACCGACAGGCTACGAGCAGTACTTC; CDR3: CASSPPTGYEQYF